Listed below are T cell receptor beta chains from one sample, sequenced in a study of response to subunit inactivated influenza vaccine. TCRdb reprocessed the RT-PCR reads with MiXCR, giving one entry per CDR3 protein. Of about 530,000 distinct CDR3 sequences listed, approximately 12% are singletons. This sample comprised PBMCs from blood, obtained on the day of vaccination. These receptors originate from a man between 45 and 60 years old who received an inactivated influenza vaccine. Each CDR3 is given with its conserved first and last residue. D genes are given only for firm matches. The size field is filled for only some rows; it gives once, few, many or a size class.

clone_size	v_call	j_call	cdr3_length	d_call	cdr3_aa	cdr3_nt
many	TRBV30	TRBJ1-6	15	TRBD1	CAWRDRDFYNSPLHF	TGTGCCTGGAGGGACAGGGACTTCTATAATTCACCCCTCCACTTT
few	TRBV19	TRBJ2-1	16	.	CASSIEGIVSYNEQFF	TGTGCCAGTAGTATTGAGGGAATTGTCTCCTACAATGAGCAGTTCTTC
.	TRBV6-1	TRBJ2-5	14	.	CASSPWGGQETQYF	TGTGCCAGCAGCCCCTGGGGAGGACAAGAGACCCAGTACTTC
few	TRBV20-1	TRBJ2-1	16	TRBD2	CSAFKGLAGSYNEQFF	TGCAGCGCGTTCAAGGGACTAGCGGGGTCCTACAATGAGCAGTTCTTC
.	TRBV12-3/TRBV12-4	TRBJ2-7	15	TRBD1	CASSGPGTGVYEQYF	TGTGCCAGCAGTGGCCCCGGGACAGGGGTCTACGAGCAGTACTTC
.	TRBV12-3/TRBV12-4	TRBJ1-5	15	.	CASSLRGWGNQPQHF	TGTGCCAGCAGTTTAAGAGGGTGGGGTAATCAGCCCCAGCATTTT
.	TRBV19	TRBJ2-7	13	TRBD2	CASSIGLAGEQYF	TGTGCCAGTAGTATCGGACTAGCGGGTGAGCAGTACTTC
many	TRBV30	TRBJ2-1	13	.	CAWRALLSNEQFF	TGTGCCTGGAGGGCCTTACTCAGCAATGAGCAGTTCTTC
few	TRBV4-3	TRBJ1-1	13	TRBD1	CASSQYRGAEAFF	TGCGCCAGCAGCCAGTACAGGGGTGCTGAAGCTTTCTTT
few	TRBV7-9	TRBJ2-2	14	.	CASRLDGYTGELFF	TGTGCCAGCAGGTTGGACGGGTACACCGGGGAGCTGTTTTTT
many	TRBV6-1	TRBJ2-4	15	TRBD1	CASSGTGFAKNIQYF	TGTGCCAGCAGCGGGACAGGGTTTGCCAAAAACATTCAGTACTTC
many	TRBV20-1	TRBJ2-5	13	.	CSALRANLETQYF	TGCAGTGCTCTCCGGGCGAATCTGGAGACCCAGTACTTC
.	TRBV20-1	TRBJ2-5	16	.	CSASGLARLTQETQYF	TGCAGTGCTAGTGGGCTAGCCCGATTAACCCAAGAGACCCAGTACTTC
many	TRBV12-3/TRBV12-4	TRBJ1-2	14	.	CASSYRRTNYGYTF	TGTGCCAGCAGCTACCGCAGGACAAACTATGGCTACACCTTC
many	TRBV3-1	TRBJ1-1	14	TRBD1	CASSPGGSRVEAFF	TGTGCCAGCAGCCCAGGGGGTTCGAGAGTTGAAGCTTTCTTT
few	TRBV7-2	TRBJ2-5	15	TRBD2	CASSFLAGGQETQYF	TGTGCCAGCAGCTTCTTGGCGGGGGGGCAAGAGACCCAGTACTTC
few	TRBV5-1	TRBJ2-1	16	TRBD1	CASSLDLRTGRYEQFF	TGCGCCAGCAGTCTGGACCTCCGGACAGGGAGGTATGAGCAGTTCTTC
many	TRBV12-3/TRBV12-4	TRBJ2-3	11	.	CASSLGNTQYF	TGTGCCAGCAGCCTCGGGAATACGCAGTATTTT
few	TRBV28	TRBJ1-5	18	.	CASSPSPARADSNQPQHF	TGTGCCAGCAGTCCCTCCCCTGCTCGGGCGGATAGCAATCAGCCCCAGCATTTT
.	TRBV10-3	TRBJ2-7	13	TRBD1	CAISKTGGAEQYF	TGTGCCATCAGCAAGACAGGGGGGGCCGAGCAGTACTTC
.	TRBV2	TRBJ2-7	14	TRBD1	CASTLQGELGEQYF	TGTGCCAGCACACTTCAGGGGGAGTTGGGCGAGCAGTACTTC
.	TRBV5-5	TRBJ2-7	14	.	CASSSKASFYEQYF	TGTGCCAGCAGCTCGAAAGCTAGTTTCTACGAGCAGTACTTC